These 17 T cell receptor beta chains were sequenced from one sample in a study of blood T cell repertoires in COVID-19. Assay: immunoSEQ multiplex PCR; the TCRdb copy retains only in-frame clones and omits some. The sample consists of approximately 300,000 clones, about nine tenths of them appearing once. The source material was PBMCs or T cells enriched from blood (not recorded which). Receptors originate from a man in his sixties who had recovered from COVID-19.

The chain carries TRBV6-5 and TRBJ2-7; TRBD1 agrees at 8 bases. Per germline, CDR1 MNHEY and CDR2 SVGAGI. V trimming: 6 bases; J trimming: 0 bases; junction bases outside the gene matches: 4. CDR3 size: 14 residues. Written as DNA, the CDR3 is TGTGCCAGCAGATCGGGACAGGACTCCTACGAGCAGTACTTC. Translation gives CASRSGQDSYEQYF.

This chain uses TRBV5-1 with TRBJ1-1; D remains ambiguous. The V end lost 0 bases, the J end lost 4 bases, and 13 bases lay between the germline ends. This CDR3 comprises 15 residues. Germline values: CDR1 SGHRS, CDR2 YFSETQ. CDR3 sequence (DNA): TGCGCCAGCAGCTTGGTTCGAGGGATCGCCACTGAAGCTTTCTTT. Encoded protein: CASSLVRGIATEAFF.

The rearrangement joins TRBV4-3 to TRBJ2-1; D is ambiguous. Per germline, CDR1 LGHNA and CDR2 YSLEER. CDR3 length equals 16 residues. Deletions cut 0 bases from V and 4 bases from J, with 13 bases between. The CDR3 coding sequence is TGCGCCAGCAGCCAAGATATGGCCAACAGATACAATGAGCAGTTCTTC. Encoded protein: CASSQDMANRYNEQFF.

This chain joins TRBV9 and TRBJ2-3; possible D gene TRBD2, 6 bases. The V and J ends lost 3 bases and 7 bases respectively, with 15 bases between them. Germline V CDR1 and CDR2: SGDLS, YYNGEE. The CDR3 runs 14 residues. The CDR3 nucleotides read TGTGCCAGCAGCGGACCAGAAGGGAGGAATACGCAGTATTTT. Translated: CASSGPEGRNTQYF.

J is TRBJ2-2 and V is TRBV5-1; tentative D call: TRBD1 (6 bases). The germline gives CDR1 SGHRS, CDR2 YFSETQ. The CDR3 contains 14 residues. The V end lost 2 bases, the J end lost 4 bases, and 9 bases lay between the germline ends. CDR3 bases: TGCGCCAGCAGCTTACTAGGGGGCACCGGGGAGCTGTTTTTT. This encodes CASSLLGGTGELFF.

The CDR3 nucleotides are TGCGCCAGCAGCTTGGGGACAGTGGAAGAGACCCAGTACTTC. Amino acids: CASSLGTVEETQYF. The rearrangement links TRBV5-1 to TRBJ2-5, with a weak D call TRBD1 (6 bases). Germline V gene sequence: CDR1 SGHRS, CDR2 YFSETQ. The CDR3 consists of 14 residues. The V and J ends lost 0 bases and 3 bases respectively, with 9 bases between them.

V usage is TRBV5-4 and J usage is TRBJ1-1; no firm D call. This CDR3 region has 14 residues. Germline V lookup: CDR1 SGHNT, CDR2 YYREEE (reference sequence). V was shortened by 4 bases and J by 1 base, with 11 bases between the two germline ends. The CDR3 nucleotides are TGTGCCAGCAGCCTCGATGGCGGGAACACTGAAGCTTTCTTT. Its protein is CASSLDGGNTEAFF.

The chain is built from TRBV7-2 and TRBJ1-3, with D tentatively TRBD1 (6 bases). Trimming shortened V by 6 bases and J by 0 bases, and 12 bases separated the two germline ends. The CDR3 loop spans 15 amino acids. The germline V gene encodes CDR1 SGHTA and CDR2 FQGNSA. In DNA, the CDR3 is TGTGCCAGCAGTTATGGGACACTCTCTGGAAACACCATATATTTT. Its protein product is CASSYGTLSGNTIYF.

This clone was recorded many times. This sequence joins TRBV3-1 (or the pseudogene TRBV3-2) and TRBJ1-2; D gene ambiguous. Trimming removed 5 bases from V and 4 bases from J, with 11 bases in between. The CDR3 runs 13 residues. Germline V lookup: CDR1 LGHDT, CDR2 YNNKEL (reference sequence). CDR3 region: CASSAAQLYGYTF. CDR3 in DNA: TGTGCCAGCAGCGCGGCACAACTCTATGGCTACACCTTC.

J is TRBJ2-2 and V is TRBV4-2, with 9 bases fitting TRBD2. The CDR3 contains 15 residues. The V gene's germline CDR1 is LGHNA and CDR2 YNFKEQ. The V gene end was trimmed by 4 bases and the J gene end by 1 base; junction bases not matched to a gene: 1. CDR3 region: CASSLAGVNTGELFF. The CDR3 bases are TGTGCCAGCAGCCTAGCGGGGGTGAACACCGGGGAGCTGTTTTTT.

The chain has TRBV15 and TRBJ2-4; TRBD2 aligns across 10 bases. This CDR3 is 16 amino acids long. The V gene end was trimmed by 1 base and the J gene end by 3 bases; junction bases not matched to a gene: 3. The germline gives CDR1 LNHNV, CDR2 YYDKDF (reference sequence). DNA for the CDR3: TGTGCCACCAGCAGAGTCCCTAGCGGGAGCAAAAACATTCAGTACTTC. Its protein is CATSRVPSGSKNIQYF.

This chain uses TRBV6-6 with TRBJ2-7; maybe TRBD2 (5 bases). The CDR3 is 16 amino acids. V dropped 2 bases and J dropped 6 bases, with 20 bases sitting between them. Germline values: CDR1 MNHNY, CDR2 SVGAGI (reference sequence). CDR3 nucleotide sequence: TGTGCCAGCAGTTACCCCGAAAAGACTAACCTCTGCGAGCAGTACTTC. Its protein is CASSYPEKTNLCEQYF.

The genes are TRBV4-3 and TRBJ1-6; D is perhaps TRBD1 (5 bases). The V end lost 1 base, the J end lost 9 bases, and 10 bases lay between the germline ends. Germline V CDR1 and CDR2: LGHNA, YSLEER. This CDR3 is 14 amino acids long. Here the CDR3 reads CASSQGQRASPLHF. The CDR3 nucleotides read TGCGCCAGCAGCCAAGGACAGCGGGCTTCACCCCTCCACTTT.

The V and J genes are TRBV18 and TRBJ1-2; D is unclear. Germline V lookup: CDR1 KGHSH, CDR2 LQKENI. This CDR3 comprises 16 residues. V gave up 5 bases and J gave up 3 bases, with 19 bases separating them. CDR3 loop: CASSSPTQALYYGYTF. The CDR3 DNA reads as TGTGCCAGCTCATCCCCAACGCAGGCTTTATACTATGGCTACACCTTC.

V is TRBV19 and J is TRBJ2-4; 11 nucleotides agree with TRBD1. Germline assignment: CDR1 LNHDA and CDR2 SQIVND (reference sequence). The CDR3 totals 15 residues. Trimming took 5 bases from V and 10 from J; bases not matched to a gene: 10. The CDR3 DNA reads as TGTGCCAGTAGTCCCCTGGGACAGGGGGTTTGGATTCAGTACTTC. Protein product: CASSPLGQGVWIQYF.

This clone was counted only a few times. The chain combines TRBV11-2 with TRBJ2-2, with 7 bases identical to TRBD1. V gave up 0 bases and J gave up 15 bases; unmatched junction bases: 4. CDR1 and CDR2 from the germline V gene are SGHAT and FQNNGV. The CDR3 is 12 amino acids. This CDR3 is CASSLDDRVVFF. The CDR3 nucleotides are TGTGCCAGCAGCTTAGACGACAGGGTGGTGTTTTTT.

As DNA, the CDR3 is TGTGCCAGCAGTTCGGGGACTAGCGGGAGCTACGAGCAGTACTTC. Protein sequence: CASSSGTSGSYEQYF. The rearrangement uses TRBV28 and TRBJ2-7, with TRBD2 matching 14 bases. Germline CDR1 reads MDHEN; CDR2 reads SYDVKM. The CDR3 has 15 residues. With V trimmed by 4 bases and J by 3 bases, 2 bases remained unmatched.